This TCR beta chain was profiled in a study of blood T cell repertoires in COVID-19. Study processing details: From reference gene primer amplification, estimates of nucleated cell counts were derived. TCRdb's copy holds only in-frame clones and misses some; the assay was immunoSEQ multiplex PCR. Clone size and V and J calls were adopted from that table, with D and trimming inferred from the DNA. The sample has roughly 230,000 clones, roughly 84% seen once. Germline V gene sequence: CDR1 SEHNR, CDR2 FQNEAQ (reference sequence). The CDR3 contains 13 residues. Trimming took 7 bases from V and 2 from J; bases not matched to a gene: 4. The participants were between roughly 18 and 100 years old and came from 24 US areas. This clone occurred once.

The receptor's source is a man aged 30 to 39 in a cohort exposed to, infected with or recovered from COVID-19 (not recorded which). The J gene is TRBJ1-2, the V gene TRBV7-9; 7 bases align to TRBD1. Sample: PBMCs or T cells enriched from blood (not recorded which). CDR3 amino acids: CASIKTGNYGYTF. CDR3 bases: TGTGCCAGCATTAAGACAGGGAACTATGGCTACACCTTC.